This T cell receptor (beta chain) was observed in a study of human T cells and chemical hapten exposure (dated by TCRdb to about 2021). Study-level background: For sensitization, 2% DPC in acetone was applied to a 2 cm by 2 cm area of upper inner arm skin. Weekly therapeutic DPC doses were additionally applied to the scalp of patients throughout the approximately 24-week study period. Patch tests used Finn chambers with 0.01% DPC on the upper back, scored after 6 days by International Contact Dermatitis Research Group standards. Alopecia areata with under or over 50% scalp involvement, alopecia totalis and alopecia universalis were represented in the patient cohort, which was mostly female. Libraries were combined into a pool for sequencing, and differences in TCR yield between samples came mainly from small differences in library volumes within the pool. The study tracked peripheral blood TCR repertoire changes in vivo during primary and secondary sensitization to the hapten diphenylcyclopropenone (DPC) in alopecia patients. Blood samples were taken from patients before sensitization (week 0) and at 2, 6 and about 24 weeks after DPC sensitization. For TCR sequencing, blood came from some 31 alopecia patients at anywhere from one to four time points (pre-sensitization, 2, 6 and 24 weeks). The paper's findings and limits, for the study overall: The number of PT1 expanded TCRs positively correlated with patch test score, significant at thresholds 8, 16 and 32 but not 4. Repeated subsampling changed both the strength of the expansion versus patch-test correlation and the threshold at which that correlation became significant. No change with DPC sensitization was found in the number of TCRs above 1 in 1000 frequency, and no evidence of global repertoire structure alterations was found. Because all patients had alopecia, a presumed autoimmune disease, the immune response of the patients might differ from that of healthy individuals. Expanded TCRs formed significantly more large CDR3 similarity clusters than pre-sensitization or healthy control sets, consistent with antigen-driven responses.

A word on this clonotype: Its antigen is unknown. Base-call qualities are not available, and no considerably larger clone is one nucleotide away.

The time point label here, explained by the study, means: patch test 3, about 24 weeks after DPC sensitization. In the paper's terms, the treatment or condition label means: therapeutic diphenylcyclopropenone sensitization with weekly scalp DPC. At each patch-test visit, blood was drawn before the patch test was applied. Patients were eligible if aged 18 to 70, diagnosed with alopecia and judged suitable for DPC therapy, and pregnant patients were excluded. Total RNA was extracted from unfractionated whole blood collected in Tempus Blood RNA tubes. Library creation used RACE. Sequencing used a NextSeq 500. Library preparation attached unique molecular identifiers to individual cDNA molecules for quantitative, reproducible TCR counting. Both TCR alpha and TCR beta chains were sequenced from each blood RNA sample. Concerning the study's data processing: The median number of TCRs per sample was 95,638, ranging from roughly 23,224 to 690,600. V, J and CDR3 annotation of the TCR reads was carried out using the Decombinator software suite. To make PS versus PT1 abundance plots, every sample was subsampled to the same number of TCRs (28,000). Expanded TCRs were defined as absent before sensitization and observed at least eight times at the 2-week time point. TCRdb cleaned the public reads at Q25 with fastp, built clones with MiXCR and kept in-frame beta chains. A single entry per CDR3 protein holds the most common genes and DNA from its merged rows. Clone size and V and J calls follow TCRdb, not the original study. Across this sample there are 50,000 to 70,000 distinct CDR3 sequences, with about an eighth seen only once. Of the sample, 2% to 3% falls within the top ten clones.

This receptor was obtained from a man between 25 and 39 years old with alopecia areata. Some clones in this sample may be carry-over from other donors' samples. The specimen comprised whole blood, sampled in connection with sensitization to the hapten diphenylcyclopropenone (DPC).

The nucleotide sequence reads as follows: TGTGCCAGCAGTTACTCTTACAGTCGAGATCAGCCCCAGCATTTT. This translates into CASSYSYSRDQPQHF. The chain joins TRBV6-2 or TRBV6-3 to TRBJ1-5, with no D gene named confidently. The junction shows trimming of 0 bases on V and 5 bases on J, plus 11 bases between the germline ends. From the cysteine through the phenylalanine, the CDR3 covers 15 amino acids. Left in the record is the CDR3 DNA by itself, 45 bases read in frame from the first base. From a lookup of the germline V gene, CDR1 and CDR2 are MNHEY and SVGEGT.